This is a list of T cell receptor beta chains from one sample in a study of T cells in Graves' hyperthyroidism and ophthalmopathy. TCRdb used MiXCR to reprocess the multiplex PCR reads, holding one entry per CDR3 protein. The profile shows approximately 690,000 distinct CDR3 sequences, 14% of them singletons. Sequenced material: blood. The receptor set was obtained from a woman between 45 and 60 years old with Graves' ophthalmopathy. CDR3s include the opening cysteine and the closing phenylalanine or tryptophan. D genes are given only for firm matches.

d_call j_call v_call cdr3_aa
TRBD1 TRBJ1-6 TRBV20-1 CSGGQVNSPLHF
. TRBJ1-4 TRBV28 CASSLWTGIATNEKLFF
. TRBJ2-1 TRBV20-1 CSANPVRDEQFF
. TRBJ1-4 TRBV15 CATSRVEDRTNEKLFF
. TRBJ2-2 TRBV27 CASSPRPGANTGELFF
. TRBJ2-7 TRBV19 CASSIGRLGRGPYEQYF
TRBD2 TRBJ2-5 TRBV6-2/TRBV6-3 CASSFPGGEQETQYF
. TRBJ2-1 TRBV27 CASWVGPLFYNEQFF
. TRBJ2-1 TRBV12-3/TRBV12-4 CASDNGGVLYNEQFF
. TRBJ2-5 TRBV3-1 CASSQGSYQETQYF